This T cell receptor (beta chain) was obtained from a study of a mutant IDH1 vaccine in newly diagnosed glioma. Study-level background: Treated patients had a mean age of roughly 39 years and an approximately 62% male, roughly 40% female split. Patients arrived already treated with radiotherapy, temozolomide, or both, most having had both. Visit V12 was scheduled at week 35 and visit V13 at week 47.

This CDR3 spans 14 amino acids. Germline V CDR1 and CDR2: MNHNS, SASEGT. J lost 7 bases, V lost 6 bases, and 9 bases had no gene match. The time point here: week 35, safety follow-up. Vaccinated patients received 300 ug of mutant IDH1 20-mer peptide per dose, with topical imiquimod. Eight vaccine injections were given to patients in weeks 1, 3, 5, 7, 11, 15, 19 and 23. With respect to this clone: The antigen is not known.

Clones were read by immunoSEQ multiplex PCR, and TCRdb kept only the in-frame ones, dropping some. The sample holds tens of thousands of clones, more than 85% seen once. This chain joins TRBV6-1 and TRBJ1-1; 9 bases map to TRBD1. Specimen: PBMCs, collected from a glioma patient whose treatment included an IDH1 peptide vaccine. The clonotype was recovered from a man younger than 45 with glioma. The CDR3, as DNA: TGTGCCAGCAGGGTACAGGGGGCGCTGGATGAAGCTTTCTTT. This encodes CASRVQGALDEAFF.